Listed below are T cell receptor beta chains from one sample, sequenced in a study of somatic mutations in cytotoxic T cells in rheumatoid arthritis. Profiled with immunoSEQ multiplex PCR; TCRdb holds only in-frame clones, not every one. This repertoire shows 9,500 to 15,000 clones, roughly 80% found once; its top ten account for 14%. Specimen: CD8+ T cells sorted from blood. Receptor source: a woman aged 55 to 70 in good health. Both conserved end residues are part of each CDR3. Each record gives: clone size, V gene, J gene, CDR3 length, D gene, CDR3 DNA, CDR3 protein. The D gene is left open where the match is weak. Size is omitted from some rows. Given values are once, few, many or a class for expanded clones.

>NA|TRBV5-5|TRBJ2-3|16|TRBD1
TGTGCCAGCAGCCCGCGGGACAGGGGAAGCACAGATACGCAGTATTTT
CASSPRDRGSTDTQYF
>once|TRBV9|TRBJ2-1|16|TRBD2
TGTGCCAGCAGCGTAGGAGCGGGGGGCGTGTACAATGAGCAGTTCTTC
CASSVGAGGVYNEQFF
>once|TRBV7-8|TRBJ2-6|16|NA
TGTGCCAGCAGCATACGACAAGCCTCTGGGGCCAACGTCCTGACTTTC
CASSIRQASGANVLTF
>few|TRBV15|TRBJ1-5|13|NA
TGTGCCACCAGCCTGGGGGCCGACCAGCCCCAGCATTTT
CATSLGADQPQHF
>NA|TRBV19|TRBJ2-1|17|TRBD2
TGTGCCAGTAGTATGGGTAGCGGGGGGTTCTTTTACAATGAGCAGTTCTTC
CASSMGSGGFFYNEQFF
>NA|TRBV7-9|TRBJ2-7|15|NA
TGTGCCAGCGAAACTCCGGACTTACAGCCCTACGAGCAGTACTTC
CASETPDLQPYEQYF
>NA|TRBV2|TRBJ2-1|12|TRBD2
TGTGGTAGCGGGGGCATTTTCAATGAGCAGTTCTTC
CGSGGIFNEQFF
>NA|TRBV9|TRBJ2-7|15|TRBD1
TGTGCCAGCAGCGCCGGGACAGAGAGCTCCTACGAGCAGTACTTC
CASSAGTESSYEQYF
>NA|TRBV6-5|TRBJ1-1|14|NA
TGTGCCAGCATTCCGGCGGCAGAGAACACTGAAGCTTTCTTT
CASIPAAENTEAFF
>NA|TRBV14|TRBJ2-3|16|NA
TGTGCCAGCAGCCAAGGGGGTCGCGGACACACAGATACGCAGTATTTT
CASSQGGRGHTDTQYF
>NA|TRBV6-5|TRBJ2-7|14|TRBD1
TGTGCCAGCAGTTACGGGACAGCGACCTACGAGCAGTACTTC
CASSYGTATYEQYF
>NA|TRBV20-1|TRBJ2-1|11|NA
TGCAGTGCTAGGGAGTACAATGAGCAGTTCTTC
CSAREYNEQFF
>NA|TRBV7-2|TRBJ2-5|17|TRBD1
TGTGCCAGCAGCTTAGAAGGGACAGGGGAGTGGGGAGAGACCCAGTACTTC
CASSLEGTGEWGETQYF